Given below is one TCR beta chain in context. What it recognizes is unknown. Sequencing targeted TCR beta in blood CD8+ and CD4+ T cells. The record originates from a study of CD8 T cells in Susac syndrome. Points from the study as a whole: As the study acknowledged, the number of individuals who were part of its TCR sequencing and HLA analysis was relatively small.

cDNA came from about 0.5 to 1 ug RNA primed by random hexamers. The method of amplification for TCR beta CDR3 was immunoSEQ multiplex PCR, covering 54 Vbeta and 13 Jbeta. TCRdb reprocessed the immunoSEQ multiplex PCR reads with MiXCR, giving one entry per CDR3 protein. The data contain more than 100,000 distinct CDR3 sequences, around 96% of them singletons. With V trimmed by 6 bases and J by 11 bases, 12 bases remained unmatched. This CDR3 has 14 residues. The germline V gene has CDR1 SGHTA and CDR2 FQGNSA. This rearrangement joins TRBV7-2 to TRBJ2-7; 11 nucleotides line up with TRBD2. Specimen: CD4+ T cells from PBMCs. This clonotype originated in a human donor in good health. The CDR3: CASSSDPTSGNKYF. For the CDR3, the DNA is TGTGCCAGCAGTTCCGATCCGACTAGCGGGAATAAGTACTTC.